This passage covers 28 T cell receptor beta chains from one sample sequenced in a study of blood T cell repertoires in COVID-19. The data were produced by immunoSEQ multiplex PCR, yet TCRdb's version contains in-frame clones alone and is incomplete. The sample holds 150,000 to 180,000 clones; about 85% are singletons and the top ten take 0.63%. The sequenced material came from peripheral blood. The origin of the receptors is a man between 60 and 75 years old with COVID-19, enrolled during active disease.

J is TRBJ2-3 and V is TRBV5-4, with D possibly TRBD2 on 6 matching bases. Looked up from germline, CDR1 is SGHNT and CDR2 is YYREEE (reference sequence). The V end lost 4 bases, the J end lost 7 bases, and 22 bases lay between the germline ends. The CDR3 covers 16 residues. CDR3 in amino acids: CASSTQPGLQRHTQYF. The DNA for the CDR3 is TGTGCCAGCAGCACCCAGCCGGGACTCCAGCGGCATACGCAGTATTTT.

The gene calls are TRBV6-5 and TRBJ2-1, with D hard to call. Per the germline V gene, CDR1 is MNHEY and CDR2 is SVGAGI. CDR3 size: 13 residues. Trimming stripped 3 bases from V and 9 bases from J, with 12 bases between. CDR3 protein: CASSYRERGEQFF. CDR3 sequence (DNA): TGTGCCAGCAGTTATCGAGAGCGTGGTGAGCAGTTCTTC.

The chain joins TRBV3-1 (or the pseudogene TRBV3-2) to TRBJ1-2, with D perhaps TRBD1 (5 bases). The CDR3 covers 16 residues. V shed 0 bases and J shed 0 bases, with 11 bases lying between them. CDR1 is LGHDT, CDR2 YNNKEL, per germline (reference sequence). DNA of the CDR3: TGTGCCAGCAGCCAAGATGGGGGGTCCGCTAACTATGGCTACACCTTC. It is translated as CASSQDGGSANYGYTF.

A remark on this clone: The sample contains more than one DNA sequence encoding this CDR3. The V gene is TRBV7-2, the J gene TRBJ1-1, with D perhaps TRBD1 (5 bases). The CDR3 sequence is 12 residues long. Trimming shortened V by 5 bases and J by 3 bases, and 7 bases separated the two germline ends. Germline values: CDR1 SGHTA, CDR2 FQGNSA. The DNA of the CDR3 is TGTGCCAGCAGCCCGGGGGACACTGAAGCTTTCTTT. It translates to CASSPGDTEAFF.

CDR3 loop: CASSWANRGGQPQHF. In DNA form, the CDR3 reads TGTGCCAGCAGTTGGGCGAACAGGGGAGGCCAGCCCCAGCATTTT. The chain is built from TRBV28 and TRBJ1-5; 7 nucleotides match TRBD1. Germline V lookup: CDR1 MDHEN, CDR2 SYDVKM. V shed 4 bases and J 7 bases; nucleotides not matched to a gene: 10. The CDR3 runs 15 residues.

The chain has TRBV2 and TRBJ2-1; maybe TRBD1 (5 bases). CDR1 and CDR2 from the germline V gene are SNHLY and FYNNEI. V lost 10 bases to trimming and J lost 4 bases, with 11 bases between them. The CDR3 is 12 residues long. CDR3 in amino acids: CATQGLYNEQFF. DNA for the CDR3: TGTGCCACCCAGGGCTTGTACAATGAGCAGTTCTTC.

The rearrangement joins TRBV4-3 to TRBJ1-1, with TRBD1 as a possible D gene (6 bases). The length of the CDR3 is 14 residues. Germline V lookup: CDR1 LGHNA, CDR2 YSLEER. The V gene lost 4 bases and the J gene lost 6 bases, with 15 bases spanning the gap. In DNA form, the CDR3 reads TGCGCCAGCAGCCCCGGGGGGCGCTTCTCTGAAGCTTTCTTT. This codes for CASSPGGRFSEAFF.

This chain joins TRBV7-3 and TRBJ2-1; 9 bases map to TRBD2. CDR3 length: 15 residues. With 0 bases clipped from V and 5 bases from J, the junction kept 2 bases outside the gene matches. CDR1 and CDR2 (germline): SGHTA, FQGTGA. In nucleotides, the CDR3 is TGTGCCAGCAGCTTAACTAGCGGGAGCCACAATGAGCAGTTCTTC. This codes for CASSLTSGSHNEQFF.

V is TRBV14 and J is TRBJ2-7; 10 bases line up with TRBD2. Germline V lookup: CDR1 SGHDN, CDR2 FVKESK. Trimming cost V 2 bases and J 2 bases; bases outside gene matches: 3. The CDR3 loop spans 15 amino acids. The CDR3, as DNA: TGTGCCAGCAGCCAACTAGCGGGAGACCCCTACGAGCAGTACTTC. Translation gives CASSQLAGDPYEQYF.

J is TRBJ1-2 and V is TRBV3-1 (or the pseudogene TRBV3-2), with D maybe TRBD1 (5 bases). The V end lost 5 bases, the J end lost 1 base, and 8 bases lay between the germline ends. The CDR3 totals 13 residues. CDR1 and CDR2 (germline): LGHDT, YNNKEL (reference sequence). The chain's CDR3 is CASSKQVNYGYTF. In nucleotides, the CDR3 is TGTGCCAGCAGCAAACAGGTTAACTATGGCTACACCTTC.

This chain links TRBV7-8 with TRBJ2-7, with D maybe TRBD2 (5 bases). V was cut by 1 base and J by 0 bases, with 7 bases left in between. This CDR3 is 14 amino acids long. The germline V gene encodes CDR1 SGHVS and CDR2 FQNEAQ. The CDR3, as DNA: TGTGCCAGCAGCTTAGGCGGGCTCTCCTACGAGCAGTACTTC. It yields the protein CASSLGGLSYEQYF.

The rearrangement joins TRBV9 to TRBJ1-1, with a weak D call TRBD1 (6 bases). CDR3 size: 14 residues. CDR1 SGDLS and CDR2 YYNGEE come from the germline V gene. V dropped 4 bases and J dropped 7 bases, with 17 bases sitting between them. CDR3 region: CASSPVGGRGEAFF. The CDR3 DNA reads TGTGCCAGCAGCCCAGTGGGGGGGCGAGGTGAAGCTTTCTTT.

The sample holds a few counts of this clone. The chain uses TRBV6-2 or TRBV6-3 and TRBJ1-4; maybe TRBD1 (5 bases). The V end lost 0 bases, the J end lost 7 bases, and 15 bases lay between the germline ends. Per germline, CDR1 MNHEY and CDR2 SVGEGT. The CDR3 has 16 amino acids. The CDR3 bases are TGTGCCAGCAGTTACTCGAAAAACGGGGGTCCTGAAAAACTGTTTTTT. Residues: CASSYSKNGGPEKLFF.

The J gene is TRBJ2-1, the V gene TRBV7-3; D perhaps matches TRBD1 (6 bases). In germline, CDR1 is SGHTA, CDR2 FQGTGA. V gave up 5 bases and J gave up 10 bases, with 15 bases separating them. The CDR3 sequence is 13 residues long. The DNA of the CDR3 is TGTGCCAGCAGCCCCGTTTGGGGGCGAGAGCAGTTCTTC. Protein sequence: CASSPVWGREQFF.

This sequence joins TRBV5-1 and TRBJ2-7, with TRBD2 matching over 9 bases. The CDR3 contains 15 residues. The V gene's germline CDR1 is SGHRS and CDR2 YFSETQ. V trimming: 5 bases; J trimming: 0 bases; junction bases outside the gene matches: 6. The CDR3 bases are TGCGCCAGCAGACTACTAGCGGGTAACTCCTACGAGCAGTACTTC. Protein sequence: CASRLLAGNSYEQYF.

The chain is built from TRBV18 and TRBJ1-4; 8 bases map to TRBD1. With 3 bases clipped from V and 5 bases from J, the junction kept 14 bases outside the gene matches. This CDR3 is 18 amino acids long. Per germline, CDR1 KGHSH and CDR2 LQKENI. CDR3 bases: TGTGCCAGCTCACCCCCACGTGACAGGGGAGGGGAGAATGAAAAACTGTTTTTT. This sequence encodes CASSPPRDRGGENEKLFF.

This clone was detected only once. The gene calls are TRBV5-6 and TRBJ1-6; a weak D match, TRBD1 (5 bases). This CDR3 spans 14 amino acids. Germline values: CDR1 SGHDT, CDR2 YYEEEE. With 0 bases removed from V and 7 bases from J, the gap between germline ends came to 8 bases. This CDR3 reads CASSLGGTNSPLHF. Written as DNA, the CDR3 is TGTGCCAGCAGCTTGGGCGGGACCAATTCACCCCTCCACTTT.

This chain joins TRBV19 and TRBJ1-2, with D perhaps TRBD1 (5 bases). This CDR3 spans 15 amino acids. Germline V lookup: CDR1 LNHDA, CDR2 SQIVND (reference sequence). With 1 base removed from V and 6 bases from J, the gap between germline ends came to 15 bases. The CDR3: CASSIVPGGTDGYTF. DNA of the CDR3: TGTGCCAGTAGTATAGTACCGGGGGGGACGGATGGCTACACCTTC.

The V gene is TRBV3-1 (or the pseudogene TRBV3-2), the J gene TRBJ1-4, with 10 bases lining up with TRBD1. J lost 8 bases, V lost 4 bases, and 7 bases had no gene match. CDR1 is LGHDT and CDR2 is YNNKEL in the germline V gene (reference sequence). The CDR3 length is 15 residues. The CDR3 bases are TGTGCCAGCAGCCCAACCGGGACAGGGGTCGAAAAACTGTTTTTT. Amino acid sequence: CASSPTGTGVEKLFF.

DNA of the CDR3: TGTGCCAGCGGCGACGCTCTCAGGGGTAGCAATCAGCCCCAGCATTTT. Amino acids: CASGDALRGSNQPQHF. V usage is TRBV2 and J usage is TRBJ1-5; TRBD1 is a possible D gene (6 bases). V lost 8 bases and J 0 bases, leaving 17 bases between the germline ends. This CDR3 has 16 residues. Germline CDR1 and CDR2: SNHLY and FYNNEI.

This clone was recorded a few times. The chain joins TRBV6-2 or TRBV6-3 to TRBJ2-7, with 8 positions matching TRBD1. CDR3 length equals 14 residues. V shed 6 bases and J 6 bases; nucleotides not matched to a gene: 10. Germline V lookup: CDR1 MNHEY, CDR2 SVGEGT. The CDR3 region is CASSQPATGAEQYF. The CDR3 nucleotides read TGTGCCAGCAGCCAACCCGCGACAGGGGCCGAGCAGTACTTC.

This chain connects TRBV7-8 to TRBJ1-1; the D gene is possibly TRBD1 (5 bases). The germline gives CDR1 SGHVS, CDR2 FQNEAQ. The CDR3 is made up of 14 amino acids. The germline V and J ends were trimmed by 3 bases and 0 bases, with 8 bases remaining between them. CDR3 sequence (DNA): TGTGCCAGCAGCTTGGGGCGCATGAACACTGAAGCTTTCTTT. Its protein is CASSLGRMNTEAFF.

The chain joins TRBV7-3 to TRBJ2-7; 7 bases are shared with TRBD1. This CDR3 has 14 residues. From germline, CDR1 is SGHTA and CDR2 FQGTGA. The ends lost 6 bases at V and 6 bases at J; junction bases unmatched: 11. CDR3 DNA: TGTGCCAGCAGTAAGACAGGGAAGGGGCTCGAGCAGTACTTC. Translation gives CASSKTGKGLEQYF.

The rearrangement uses TRBV30 and TRBJ2-7; perhaps TRBD2 as D (5 bases). The CDR3 has 15 residues. Trimming left V 1 base short and J 4 bases short, with 17 bases between. Germline assignment: CDR1 GTSNPN and CDR2 SVGIG (reference sequence). CDR3 residues: CAWSGLFPGEYEQYF. DNA for the CDR3: TGTGCCTGGAGTGGCTTGTTCCCCGGGGAGTACGAGCAGTACTTC.

This chain connects TRBV5-1 to TRBJ2-7; D may be TRBD1 (5 bases). The CDR3 has 13 residues. Per germline, CDR1 SGHRS and CDR2 YFSETQ. The V end was cut by 5 bases, the J end by 1 base, with 10 bases between. CDR3: CASRETESYEQYF. CDR3 bases: TGCGCCAGCAGAGAGACAGAGTCCTACGAGCAGTACTTC.

This rearrangement joins TRBV2 to TRBJ1-4, with D perhaps TRBD1 (5 bases). V lost 9 bases, J lost 0 bases, and 11 bases lay in between. The CDR3 is made up of 14 amino acids. The germline CDR1 and CDR2 sequences are SNHLY and FYNNEI. The CDR3 is CASRDRSTNEKLFF. The DNA for the CDR3 is TGTGCCAGTAGAGACAGATCAACTAATGAAAAACTGTTTTTT.

This clone appeared a single time. The chain recombines TRBV18 with TRBJ1-1, with TRBD1 identical over 7 bases. V was clipped by 5 bases and J by 3 bases; unmatched bases: 9. The CDR3 is made up of 15 amino acids. Germline CDR1 KGHSH, CDR2 LQKENI. The CDR3 region has the DNA TGTGCCAGCTCAACTCGACAGGGACTGGACACTGAAGCTTTCTTT. Amino acid sequence: CASSTRQGLDTEAFF.

In DNA form, the CDR3 reads TGTGCCAGTAACAGGGACAGGGGAGGTGAAAAACTGTTTTTT. Amino acids: CASNRDRGGEKLFF. The chain uses TRBV19 and TRBJ1-4, with 10 bases that match TRBD1. Germline V lookup: CDR1 LNHDA, CDR2 SQIVND (reference sequence). Trimming took 7 bases from V and 7 from J; bases not matched to a gene: 6. This CDR3 is 14 amino acids long.